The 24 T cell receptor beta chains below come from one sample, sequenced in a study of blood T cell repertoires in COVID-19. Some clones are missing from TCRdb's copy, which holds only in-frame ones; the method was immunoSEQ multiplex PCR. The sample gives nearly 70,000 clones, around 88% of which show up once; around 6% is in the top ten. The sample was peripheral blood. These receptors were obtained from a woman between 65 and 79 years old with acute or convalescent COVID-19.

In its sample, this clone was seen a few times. The CDR3 nucleotides read TGTGCCAGCCGGTTCGGGGGGAGCGAAGGACAGCCCCAGCATTTT. Protein sequence: CASRFGGSEGQPQHF. J is TRBJ1-5 and V is TRBV27, with TRBD1 as a possible D gene (5 bases). The CDR3 loop spans 15 amino acids. Germline CDR1 and CDR2: MNHEY and SMNVEV (reference sequence). V was pared by 8 bases and J by 7 bases, with 21 bases between.

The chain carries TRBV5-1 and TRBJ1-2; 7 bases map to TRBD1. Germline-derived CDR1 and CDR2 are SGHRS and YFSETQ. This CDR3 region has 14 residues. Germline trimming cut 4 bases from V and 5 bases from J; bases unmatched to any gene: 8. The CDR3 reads CASSPGTEAYGYTF. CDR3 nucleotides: TGCGCCAGCAGCCCCGGGACAGAAGCTTATGGCTACACCTTC.

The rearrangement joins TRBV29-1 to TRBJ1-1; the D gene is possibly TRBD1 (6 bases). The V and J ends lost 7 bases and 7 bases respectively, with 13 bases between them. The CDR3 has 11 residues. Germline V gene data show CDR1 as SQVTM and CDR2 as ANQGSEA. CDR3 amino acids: CSAWGGHEAFF. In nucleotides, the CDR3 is TGCAGCGCCTGGGGGGGGCATGAAGCTTTCTTT.

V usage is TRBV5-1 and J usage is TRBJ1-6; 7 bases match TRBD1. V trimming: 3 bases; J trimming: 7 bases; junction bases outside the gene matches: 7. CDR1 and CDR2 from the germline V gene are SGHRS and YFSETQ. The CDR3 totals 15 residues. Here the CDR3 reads CASSSTGSSNSPLHF. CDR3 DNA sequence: TGCGCCAGCAGCTCGACAGGGTCTTCCAATTCACCCCTCCACTTT.

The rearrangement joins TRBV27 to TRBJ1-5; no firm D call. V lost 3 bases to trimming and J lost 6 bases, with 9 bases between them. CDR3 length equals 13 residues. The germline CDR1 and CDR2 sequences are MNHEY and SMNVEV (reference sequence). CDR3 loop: CASSFRVGQPQHF. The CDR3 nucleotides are TGTGCCAGCAGTTTCCGGGTGGGTCAGCCCCAGCATTTT.

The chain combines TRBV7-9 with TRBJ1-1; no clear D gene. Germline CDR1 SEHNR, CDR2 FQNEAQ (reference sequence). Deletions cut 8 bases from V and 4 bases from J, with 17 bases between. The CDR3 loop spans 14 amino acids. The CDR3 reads CASRFLGGSTEAFF. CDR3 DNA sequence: TGTGCCAGCCGATTTCTAGGAGGGTCCACTGAAGCTTTCTTT.

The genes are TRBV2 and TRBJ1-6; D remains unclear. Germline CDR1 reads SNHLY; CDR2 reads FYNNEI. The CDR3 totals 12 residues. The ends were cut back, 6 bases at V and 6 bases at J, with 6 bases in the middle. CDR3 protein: CASRAFNSPLHF. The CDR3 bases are TGTGCCAGCAGGGCATTTAATTCACCCCTCCACTTT.

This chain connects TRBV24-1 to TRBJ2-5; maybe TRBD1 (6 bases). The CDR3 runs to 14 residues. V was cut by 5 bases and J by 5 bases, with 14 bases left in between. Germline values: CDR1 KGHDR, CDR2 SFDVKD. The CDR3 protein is CATSGATGPETQYF. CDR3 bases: TGTGCCACCAGTGGCGCAACAGGGCCGGAGACCCAGTACTTC.

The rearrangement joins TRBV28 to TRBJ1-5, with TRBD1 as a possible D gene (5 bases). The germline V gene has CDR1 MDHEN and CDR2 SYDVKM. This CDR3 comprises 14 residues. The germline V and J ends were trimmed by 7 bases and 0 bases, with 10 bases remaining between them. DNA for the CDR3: TGTGCCAGCAATCAGGGCGATAGCAATCAGCCCCAGCATTTT. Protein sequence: CASNQGDSNQPQHF.

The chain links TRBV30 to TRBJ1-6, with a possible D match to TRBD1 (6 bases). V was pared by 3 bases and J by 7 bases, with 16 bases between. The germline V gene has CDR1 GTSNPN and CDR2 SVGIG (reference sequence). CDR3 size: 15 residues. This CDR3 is CAWSLPGTKNSPLHF. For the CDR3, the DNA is TGTGCCTGGAGCCTACCCGGGACAAAGAATTCACCCCTCCACTTT.

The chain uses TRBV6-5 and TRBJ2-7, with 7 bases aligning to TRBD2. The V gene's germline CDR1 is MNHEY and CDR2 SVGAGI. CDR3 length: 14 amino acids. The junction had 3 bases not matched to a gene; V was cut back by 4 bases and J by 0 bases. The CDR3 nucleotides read TGTGCCAGCAGTTCTAGCGGCCTCTCCTACGAGCAGTACTTC. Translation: CASSSSGLSYEQYF.

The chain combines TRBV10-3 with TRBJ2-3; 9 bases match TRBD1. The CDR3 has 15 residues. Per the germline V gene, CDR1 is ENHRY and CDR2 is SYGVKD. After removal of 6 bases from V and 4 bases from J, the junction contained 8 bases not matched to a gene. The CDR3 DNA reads TGTGCCATCAGGGAAGGACAGGGGAGGTCAGATACGCAGTATTTT. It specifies CAIREGQGRSDTQYF.

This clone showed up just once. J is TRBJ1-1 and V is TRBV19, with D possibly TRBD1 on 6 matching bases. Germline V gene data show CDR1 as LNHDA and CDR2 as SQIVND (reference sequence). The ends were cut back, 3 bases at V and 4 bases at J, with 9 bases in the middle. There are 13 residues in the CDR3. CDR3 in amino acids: CASSIGRGTEAFF. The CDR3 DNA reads TGTGCCAGTAGTATCGGCAGGGGCACTGAAGCTTTCTTT.

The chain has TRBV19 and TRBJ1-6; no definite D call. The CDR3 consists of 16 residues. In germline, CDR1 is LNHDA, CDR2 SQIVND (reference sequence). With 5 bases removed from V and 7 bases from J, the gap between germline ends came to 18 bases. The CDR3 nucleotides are TGTGCCAGTAGTGTTAGCCCGGGAGTTGAAAATTCACCCCTCCACTTT. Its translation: CASSVSPGVENSPLHF.

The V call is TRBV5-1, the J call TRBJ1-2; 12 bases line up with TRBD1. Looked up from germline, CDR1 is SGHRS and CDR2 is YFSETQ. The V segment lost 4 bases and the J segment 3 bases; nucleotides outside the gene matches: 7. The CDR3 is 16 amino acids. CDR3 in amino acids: CASSPKGTGGDYGYTF. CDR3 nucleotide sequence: TGCGCCAGCAGCCCGAAGGGGACAGGGGGCGACTATGGCTACACCTTC.

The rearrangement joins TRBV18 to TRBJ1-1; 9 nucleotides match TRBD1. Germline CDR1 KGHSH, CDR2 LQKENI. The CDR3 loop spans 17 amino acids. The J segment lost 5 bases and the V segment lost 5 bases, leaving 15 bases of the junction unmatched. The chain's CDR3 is CASSIGQGSTKRTEAFF. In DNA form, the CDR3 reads TGTGCCAGCTCAATAGGACAGGGGAGCACAAAGAGGACTGAAGCTTTCTTT.

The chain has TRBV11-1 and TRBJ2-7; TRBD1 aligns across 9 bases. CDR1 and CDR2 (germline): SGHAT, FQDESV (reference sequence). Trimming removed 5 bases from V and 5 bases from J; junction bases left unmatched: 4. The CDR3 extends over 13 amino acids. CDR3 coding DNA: TGTGCCAGCAGCCGGGACAGGGTGGACGAGCAGTACTTC. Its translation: CASSRDRVDEQYF.

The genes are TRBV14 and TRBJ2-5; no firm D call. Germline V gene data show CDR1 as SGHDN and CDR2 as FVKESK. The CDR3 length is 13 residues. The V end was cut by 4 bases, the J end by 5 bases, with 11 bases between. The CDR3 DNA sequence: TGTGCCAGCAGCCGAAGAACCGGGGAGACCCAGTACTTC. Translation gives CASSRRTGETQYF.

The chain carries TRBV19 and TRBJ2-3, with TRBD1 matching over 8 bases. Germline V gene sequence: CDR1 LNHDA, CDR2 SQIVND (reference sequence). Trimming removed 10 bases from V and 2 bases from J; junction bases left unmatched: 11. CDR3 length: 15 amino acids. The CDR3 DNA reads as TGTGCCACTTCGGACAGGGCCTACCTCACAGATACGCAGTATTTT. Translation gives CATSDRAYLTDTQYF. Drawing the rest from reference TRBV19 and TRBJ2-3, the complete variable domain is DGGITQSPKYLFRKEGQNVTLSCEQNLNHDAMYWYRQDPGQGLRLIYYSQIVNDFQKGDIAEGYSVSREKKESFPLTVTSAQKNPTAFYLCATSDRAYLTDTQYFGPGTRLTVL.

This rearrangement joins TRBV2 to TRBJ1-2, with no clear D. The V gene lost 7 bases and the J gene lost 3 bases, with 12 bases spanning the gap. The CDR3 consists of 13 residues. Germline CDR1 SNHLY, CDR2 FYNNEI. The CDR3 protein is CASTMGGDYGYTF. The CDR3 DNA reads TGTGCCAGCACCATGGGAGGCGACTATGGCTACACCTTC.

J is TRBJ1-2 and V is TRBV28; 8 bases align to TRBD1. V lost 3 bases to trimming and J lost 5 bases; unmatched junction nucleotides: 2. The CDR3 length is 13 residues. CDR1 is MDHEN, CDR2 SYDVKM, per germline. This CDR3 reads CASSFQGAYGYTF. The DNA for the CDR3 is TGTGCCAGCAGTTTCCAGGGGGCTTATGGCTACACCTTC.

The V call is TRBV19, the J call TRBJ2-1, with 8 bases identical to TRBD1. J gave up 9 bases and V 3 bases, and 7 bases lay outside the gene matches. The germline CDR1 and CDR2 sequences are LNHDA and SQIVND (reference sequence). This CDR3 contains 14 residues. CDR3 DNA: TGTGCCAGTAGTATTTCCCGGACAGGGCTTGAGCAGTTCTTC. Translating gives CASSISRTGLEQFF.

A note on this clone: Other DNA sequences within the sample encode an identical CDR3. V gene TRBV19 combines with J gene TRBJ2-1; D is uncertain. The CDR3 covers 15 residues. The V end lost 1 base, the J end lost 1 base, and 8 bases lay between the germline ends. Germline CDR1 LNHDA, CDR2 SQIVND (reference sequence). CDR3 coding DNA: TGTGCCAGTAGTATAGGAGATTATTCCTACAATGAGCAGTTCTTC. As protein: CASSIGDYSYNEQFF.

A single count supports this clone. The CDR3 DNA sequence: TGTGCCAGCAGTTTATATCTTCCTTCGGGGGAGCTGTTTTTT. Protein sequence: CASSLYLPSGELFF. The chain employs TRBV28 and TRBJ2-2; D unclear. The CDR3 is 14 amino acids. V lost 1 base and J 8 bases, leaving 11 bases between the germline ends. The germline gives CDR1 MDHEN, CDR2 SYDVKM.